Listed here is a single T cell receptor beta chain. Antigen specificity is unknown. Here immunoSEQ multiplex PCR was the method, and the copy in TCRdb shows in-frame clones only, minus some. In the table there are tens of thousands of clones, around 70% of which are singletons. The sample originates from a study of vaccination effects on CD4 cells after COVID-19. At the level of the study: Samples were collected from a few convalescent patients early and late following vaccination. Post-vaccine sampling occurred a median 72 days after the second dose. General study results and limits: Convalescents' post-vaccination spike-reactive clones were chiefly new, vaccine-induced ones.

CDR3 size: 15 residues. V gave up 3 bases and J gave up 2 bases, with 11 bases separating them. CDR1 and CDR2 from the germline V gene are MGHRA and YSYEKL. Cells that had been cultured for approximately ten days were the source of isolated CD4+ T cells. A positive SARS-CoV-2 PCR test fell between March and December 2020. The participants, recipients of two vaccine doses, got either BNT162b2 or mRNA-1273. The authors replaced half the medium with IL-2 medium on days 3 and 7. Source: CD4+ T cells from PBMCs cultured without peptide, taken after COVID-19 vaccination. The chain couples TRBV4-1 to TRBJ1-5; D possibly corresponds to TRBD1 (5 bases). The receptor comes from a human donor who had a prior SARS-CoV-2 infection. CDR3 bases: TGCGCCAGCAGCCAGAGGGGATTTGGCAATCAGCCCCAGCATTTT. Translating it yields CASSQRGFGNQPQHF.